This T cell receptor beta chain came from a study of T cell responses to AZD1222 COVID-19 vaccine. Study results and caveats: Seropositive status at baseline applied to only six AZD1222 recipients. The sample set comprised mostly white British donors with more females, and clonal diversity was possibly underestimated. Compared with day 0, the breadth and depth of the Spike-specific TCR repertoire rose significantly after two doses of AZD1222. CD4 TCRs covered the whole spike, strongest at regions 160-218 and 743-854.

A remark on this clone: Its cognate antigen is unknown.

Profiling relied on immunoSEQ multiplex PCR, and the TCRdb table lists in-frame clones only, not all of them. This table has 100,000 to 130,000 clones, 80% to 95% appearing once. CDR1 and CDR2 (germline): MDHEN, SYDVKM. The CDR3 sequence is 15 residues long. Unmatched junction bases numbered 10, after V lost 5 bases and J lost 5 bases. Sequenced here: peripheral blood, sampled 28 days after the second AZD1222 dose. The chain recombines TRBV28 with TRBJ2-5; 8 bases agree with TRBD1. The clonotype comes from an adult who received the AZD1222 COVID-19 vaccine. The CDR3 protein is CASSPRLRGRETQYF. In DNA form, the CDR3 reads TGTGCCAGCAGTCCGCGACTCAGGGGGCGTGAGACCCAGTACTTC.